This TCR beta chain came from a study of blood T cell repertoires in COVID-19. This clone was detected once. Data came from immunoSEQ multiplex PCR; TCRdb stores just in-frame clones and leaves some out. In the table there are some 170,000 clones, under 95% of which are singletons. The TCR sequence derives from a man aged 55 to 70 with active or convalescent COVID-19. Sequencing was done on a sample of peripheral blood.

Here the CDR3 DNA reads TGTGCCAGTAGTTCCCCCCCGGGACAGGGTTCGGGGAACACTGAAGCTTTCTTT. It encodes CASSSPPGQGSGNTEAFF. The chain recombines TRBV19 with TRBJ1-1, with TRBD1 matching over 9 bases. With 5 bases clipped from V and 1 base from J, the junction kept 14 bases outside the gene matches. CDR1 and CDR2 from the germline V gene are LNHDA and SQIVND (reference sequence). The CDR3 consists of 18 residues.